Each of the 20 T cell receptor beta chains below was sequenced from the same sample in a study of CD8+ T cells in alopecia areata (dated by TCRdb to 2016 to 2019). The sample's time point label, decoded: baseline before oral tofacitinib. The library came from the immunoSEQ multiplex PCR assay. For TCR sequencing, RNA was extracted from every sample and reverse transcribed into cDNA to serve as template. The table comes from immuneACCESS by way of TCRdb, which keeps in-frame sequences with V and J called. Part of the clones is missing from these tables; in studies checked, under half for an unresolved V gene and the rest for unknown reasons. The sample table contains more than 200,000 clones; only one count was recorded for roughly 69% of them. The ten largest make up 1% to 1.5% of the sample. The sequences come from CD4+ T cells sorted from blood, collected at week 0. The receptor set was obtained from a human donor with alopecia areata.

This clone came up a few times. The chain links TRBV5-1 to TRBJ1-3; TRBD1 might be the D (5 bases). Between the trimmed V and J ends, which lost 0 bases and 8 bases, there was a span of 12 bases. CDR1 is SGHRS and CDR2 is YFSETQ in the germline V gene. There are 14 residues in the CDR3. CDR3: CASSLDSPGDTIYF. In DNA form, the CDR3 reads TGCGCCAGCAGCTTGGATTCACCGGGGGACACCATATATTTT.

The CDR3 coding sequence is TGTGCCAGCAGCTTGGGGTCGGAGACCCAGTACTTC. Amino acids: CASSLGSETQYF. The chain recombines TRBV11-3 with TRBJ2-5, with D hard to call. The germline V gene encodes CDR1 SGHNT and CDR2 YENEEA. This CDR3 is 12 amino acids long. Deletions cut 3 bases from V and 5 bases from J, with 7 bases between.

This clone was detected a few times. V and J are TRBV30 and TRBJ1-2; weak D call: TRBD1 (5 bases). Germline values: CDR1 GTSNPN, CDR2 SVGIG (reference sequence). The CDR3 length is 15 residues. The V gene lost 1 base and the J gene lost 4 bases, with 16 bases spanning the gap. This CDR3 reads CAWSASNRKSYGYTF. CDR3 DNA: TGTGCCTGGAGTGCCTCAAACAGGAAATCCTATGGCTACACCTTC.

The CDR3 loop is CAWSGELAGNNNEQFF. The CDR3 DNA follows: TGTGCCTGGAGTGGCGAGTTAGCGGGGAACAACAATGAGCAGTTCTTC. This chain connects TRBV30 to TRBJ2-1; 8 bases are shared with TRBD2. The CDR3 spans 16 residues. V shed 1 base, J shed 5 bases, and the junction held 10 bases outside the gene matches. Germline-derived CDR1 and CDR2 are GTSNPN and SVGIG (reference sequence).

The chain has TRBV29-1 and TRBJ1-1; unclear D gene. The CDR3 is 13 residues long. CDR1 is SQVTM and CDR2 is ANQGSEA in the germline V gene. Trimming took 3 bases from V and 0 from J, leaving 8 bases between them. The CDR3 DNA follows: TGCAGCGTTGAGGAACATGTGAACACTGAAGCTTTCTTT. Its protein product is CSVEEHVNTEAFF.

This clone was seen a single time. J is TRBJ1-2 and V is TRBV5-6, with D hard to call. V lost 6 bases, J lost 1 base, and 16 bases lay in between. Per germline, CDR1 SGHDT and CDR2 YYEEEE. This CDR3 comprises 15 residues. CDR3 sequence: CASTPMEAYNYGYTF. CDR3 sequence (DNA): TGTGCCAGCACCCCTATGGAGGCCTATAACTATGGCTACACCTTC.

The sample holds a few counts of this clone. This chain uses TRBV9 with TRBJ2-2; 8 bases line up with TRBD1. The CDR3 sequence is 18 residues long. Trimming took 3 bases from V and 1 from J; bases not matched to a gene: 11. Germline V gene data show CDR1 as SGDLS and CDR2 as YYNGEE. CDR3 DNA: TGTGCCAGCAGCGCCACTCAGACAGGGGCGGTGAACACCGGGGAGCTGTTTTTT. Its protein is CASSATQTGAVNTGELFF.

This clone has just a few counts. The rearrangement links TRBV7-3 to TRBJ1-1; D is perhaps TRBD1 (5 bases). CDR3 length equals 13 residues. Per germline, CDR1 SGHTA and CDR2 FQGTGA. V lost 1 base to trimming and J lost 6 bases, with 9 bases between them. In DNA form, the CDR3 reads TGTGCCAGCAGCTTAATCCGGGGGGCTGAAGCTTTCTTT. It is translated as CASSLIRGAEAFF.

The V gene is TRBV30, the J gene TRBJ2-5; D gene ambiguous. The V end lost 4 bases, the J end lost 7 bases, and 13 bases lay between the germline ends. Looked up from germline, CDR1 is GTSNPN and CDR2 is SVGIG (reference sequence). CDR3 size: 12 residues. CDR3 in amino acids: CAWTVALGTQYF. The CDR3, as DNA: TGTGCCTGGACCGTCGCTCTAGGGACCCAGTACTTC.

A single count supports this clone. The V gene is TRBV6-1, the J gene TRBJ2-3; 10 nucleotides line up with TRBD2. Trimming at V came to 3 bases and at J to 5 bases, leaving 8 bases not matched to a gene. In germline, CDR1 is MNHNS, CDR2 SASEGT. The CDR3 covers 16 residues. CDR3 bases: TGTGCCAGCAGTGACAATAGCGGGGGGCAGGAAGATACGCAGTATTTT. Translating it yields CASSDNSGGQEDTQYF.

V gene TRBV15 combines with J gene TRBJ2-2; D gene ambiguous. The CDR3 totals 14 residues. V was trimmed by 0 bases and J by 7 bases, leaving 9 bases between them. Germline V gene lookup returns CDR1 LNHNV and CDR2 YYDKDF (reference sequence). Here the CDR3 reads CATSRDLQSGELFF. For the CDR3, the DNA is TGTGCCACCAGCAGAGATTTGCAGAGCGGGGAGCTGTTTTTT.

In the case of this clone: At one end the junction does not follow the germline gene, possibly because of a read error. J is TRBJ2-5 and V is TRBV2, with TRBD2 as a possible D gene (5 bases). This CDR3 is 14 amino acids long. Germline lookup yields CDR1 SNHLY and CDR2 FYNNEI. CDR3 DNA: TGTGCCAGCAGTCCTAGGAGGTTTCAAGGGACCCAGTACTTC. The encoded protein is CASSPRRFQGTQYF.

The V call is TRBV30, the J call TRBJ1-1; a possible D gene is TRBD1 (5 bases). The germline gives CDR1 GTSNPN, CDR2 SVGIG (reference sequence). The ends were cut back, 4 bases at V and 5 bases at J, with 17 bases in the middle. The CDR3 length is 14 residues. For the CDR3, the DNA is TGTGCCTGGATTACTATGGCCAGGGAAACTGAAGCTTTCTTT. Translating gives CAWITMARETEAFF.

The chain is built from TRBV10-3 and TRBJ1-2, with TRBD1 matching over 8 bases. This CDR3 comprises 16 residues. Germline V lookup: CDR1 ENHRY, CDR2 SYGVKD. V dropped 6 bases and J dropped 4; count of bases not matched to a gene: 13. Here the CDR3 reads CAIRPTGDGLGYGYTF. The CDR3 DNA reads as TGTGCCATCAGGCCGACAGGGGACGGCCTCGGCTATGGCTACACCTTC.

The J gene is TRBJ2-3, the V gene TRBV5-1; the D call may be TRBD1 or TRBD2 (6 bases each). The CDR3 covers 15 residues. Germline CDR1 is SGHRS and CDR2 is YFSETQ. V shed 3 bases and J shed 6 bases, with 17 bases lying between them. The CDR3 region has the DNA TGCGCCAGCAGCTCCGGGGGCCCGGGAACTGATACGCAGTATTTT. The encoded protein is CASSSGGPGTDTQYF.

This chain links TRBV30 with TRBJ1-6; 8 bases fit TRBD1. The CDR3 length is 13 residues. The V segment lost 4 bases and the J segment 11 bases; nucleotides outside the gene matches: 7. Germline V lookup: CDR1 GTSNPN, CDR2 SVGIG (reference sequence). CDR3 sequence (DNA): TGTGCCTGGAAAGCGGACAGGGCGACACCCCTCCACTTT. This codes for CAWKADRATPLHF.

This rearrangement joins TRBV9 to TRBJ2-7; D may be TRBD1 (5 bases). In germline, CDR1 is SGDLS, CDR2 YYNGEE. CDR3 length: 13 residues. Trimming pared 1 base from V and 4 bases from J, leaving 9 bases between. The CDR3 sequence: CASSVSGAYEQYF. DNA for the CDR3: TGTGCCAGCAGCGTAAGTGGGGCTTACGAGCAGTACTTC.

The genes are TRBV29-1 and TRBJ2-5, with D possibly TRBD1 on 5 matching bases. Per the germline V gene, CDR1 is SQVTM and CDR2 is ANQGSEA. The CDR3 runs 12 residues. Trimming cost V 0 bases and J 5 bases, with 7 bases left between them. DNA for the CDR3: TGCAGCGTTGAAGAAGGGGTCGAGACCCAGTACTTC. Amino acid sequence: CSVEEGVETQYF.

To note about this clone: The sample has other DNA sequences that encode this CDR3 too. The rearrangement links TRBV25-1 to TRBJ1-2, with D tentatively TRBD1 (5 bases). The V gene lost 4 bases and the J gene lost 5 bases, with 11 bases spanning the gap. This CDR3 spans 13 amino acids. Germline V gives CDR1 MGHDK, CDR2 SYGVNS. The CDR3 sequence is CASSVGGGYGYTF. CDR3 bases: TGTGCCAGCAGTGTGGGCGGGGGTTATGGCTACACCTTC.

This clone was seen only a few times. The chain combines TRBV10-3 with TRBJ2-1, with TRBD1 as a possible D gene (5 bases). Germline V gene lookup returns CDR1 ENHRY and CDR2 SYGVKD. Trimming took 0 bases from V and 3 from J, leaving 12 bases between them. The CDR3 loop spans 16 amino acids. The CDR3 here is CAISESPTASYNEQFF. The CDR3 coding sequence is TGTGCCATCAGTGAGTCGCCGACAGCTAGCTACAATGAGCAGTTCTTC.